Sequencing of this T cell receptor (beta chain) was carried out in a study of blood T cell repertoires in COVID-19. Study at large: T cells, B-cell-depleted T cells, or PBMCs supplied cDNA or gDNA.

Study members were between about 18 and 100 years old and lived in 24 US regions. Each recovered donor of Cohort 3 presented with two negative PCRs, clearance, or symptom resolution. V shed 4 bases and J shed 0 bases, with 16 bases lying between them. The CDR3 consists of 17 residues. The germline V gene encodes CDR1 WSHSY and CDR2 SAAADI. The assay was immunoSEQ multiplex PCR, and TCRdb's table has in-frame clones only and misses some. The repertoire holds over 150,000 clones, over 75% seen once, with 9% to 10% in the top ten. This clone was seen once. This chain joins TRBV10-2 and TRBJ1-3, with D perhaps matching TRBD1 (6 bases). The sample consisted of PBMCs or T cells enriched from blood (not recorded which). The TCR comes from a woman in her late teens or twenties who had recovered from COVID-19. The CDR3 nucleotides are TGCGCCAGCAGTGGGGCTCGACAGGACCTCTCTGGAAACACCATATATTTT. Translated, it gives CASSGARQDLSGNTIYF.